These 27 T cell receptor beta chains were all obtained from the same sample, sequenced in a study of blood T cell repertoires in COVID-19. Measured with immunoSEQ multiplex PCR; TCRdb has only the in-frame clones, and not every one. In the table there are approximately 230,000 clones, about 79% of which are singletons. The sequencing input was peripheral blood. The source is an elderly man with acute or convalescent COVID-19.

This clone was recorded a few times. The chain carries TRBV28 and TRBJ2-2; D not resolved. The V end was cut by 0 bases, the J end by 1 base, with 18 bases between. The V gene's germline CDR1 is MDHEN and CDR2 SYDVKM. This CDR3 comprises 19 residues. The CDR3 DNA sequence: TGTGCCAGCAGTTTATGGATCTCGTTCGACACCCAGAACACCGGGGAGCTGTTTTTT. It codes for CASSLWISFDTQNTGELFF.

CDR3 nucleotide sequence: TGTGCCTGGAGTCGGCAGGGGGCGAGCTATGGCTACACCTTC. It encodes CAWSRQGASYGYTF. V is TRBV30 and J is TRBJ1-2, with TRBD1 matching over 8 bases. V was clipped by 2 bases and J by 4 bases; unmatched bases: 6. This CDR3 is built from 14 residues. Per germline, CDR1 GTSNPN and CDR2 SVGIG (reference sequence).

This clone was seen more than once but under ten times. This chain joins TRBV4-1 and TRBJ2-3; a possible D gene is TRBD1 (5 bases). V was pared by 2 bases and J by 4 bases, with 13 bases between. Germline V gene sequence: CDR1 MGHRA, CDR2 YSYEKL. The CDR3 totals 15 residues. This CDR3 reads CASSQLGVRSDTQYF. The CDR3 DNA is TGCGCCAGCAGCCAACTAGGGGTGAGGTCAGATACGCAGTATTTT.

This clone was counted once. The rearrangement joins TRBV27 to TRBJ1-6; maybe TRBD1 (5 bases). The germline V gene has CDR1 MNHEY and CDR2 SMNVEV (reference sequence). The CDR3 is made up of 15 amino acids. Trimming shortened V by 8 bases and J by 7 bases, and 18 bases separated the two germline ends. CDR3 protein: CASVTLRERNSPLHF. In DNA, the CDR3 is TGTGCCAGCGTTACCCTCAGGGAACGAAATTCACCCCTCCACTTT.

On this clone itself: A read error may account for a junction end that differs from germline. This sequence joins TRBV18 and TRBJ2-3; 9 nucleotides line up with TRBD1. Looked up from germline, CDR1 is KGHSH and CDR2 is LQKENI. CDR3 size: 16 residues. CDR3 sequence reads: CASSPLGQGTTDTQYF. CDR3 nucleotides: TGTGCCAGCTCCCCACTGGGACAGGGTACCACAGATACGCAGTATTTT.

The chain recombines TRBV27 with TRBJ1-5; the D is unclear. Germline-derived CDR1 and CDR2 are MNHEY and SMNVEV (reference sequence). V was pared by 4 bases and J by 2 bases, with 12 bases between. The CDR3 loop spans 15 amino acids. CDR3 sequence (DNA): TGTGCCAGCAGTTCATCCAGTTTGGGCAATCAGCCCCAGCATTTT. This codes for CASSSSSLGNQPQHF.

This clone was recorded only once. This chain uses TRBV6-5 with TRBJ1-1, with a weak D call TRBD1 (5 bases). Germline V CDR1 and CDR2: MNHEY, SVGAGI. This CDR3 comprises 13 residues. V dropped 7 bases and J dropped 1 base, with 10 bases sitting between them. CDR3 region: CASIQGANTEAFF. The CDR3 DNA follows: TGTGCCAGCATACAAGGGGCGAACACTGAAGCTTTCTTT.

The chain recombines TRBV18 with TRBJ1-2; tentatively, D is TRBD1 (5 bases). Germline CDR1 is KGHSH and CDR2 is LQKENI. The CDR3 loop spans 13 amino acids. Trimming shortened V by 6 bases and J by 3 bases, and 11 bases separated the two germline ends. The CDR3 reads CASSEGLDYGYTF. For the CDR3, the DNA is TGTGCCAGCTCGGAGGGGTTGGACTATGGCTACACCTTC.

The V and J genes are TRBV24-1 and TRBJ2-7; D perhaps matches TRBD1 (5 bases). Germline V CDR1 and CDR2: KGHDR, SFDVKD. V was shortened by 9 bases and J by 2 bases, with 10 bases between the two germline ends. The CDR3 has 12 amino acids. The CDR3 DNA is TGTGCCACCGGAGACAGAACCTACGAGCAGTACTTC. Amino acid sequence: CATGDRTYEQYF.

The gene calls are TRBV6-5 and TRBJ2-5; TRBD2 agrees at 10 bases. V lost 5 bases and J lost 5; bases outside the gene matches: 2. The CDR3 runs to 13 residues. Germline V lookup: CDR1 MNHEY, CDR2 SVGAGI. Written as DNA, the CDR3 is TGTGCCAGCAGTCCGACTAGCGGGGAGACCCAGTACTTC. It translates to CASSPTSGETQYF.

The chain is built from TRBV24-1 and TRBJ2-3; D is possibly TRBD1 (6 bases). The length of the CDR3 is 15 residues. Germline CDR1 reads KGHDR; CDR2 reads SFDVKD. Trimming shortened V by 4 bases and J by 0 bases, and 10 bases separated the two germline ends. CDR3 in DNA: TGTGCCACCAGTGAAAACGGACAGAGCACAGATACGCAGTATTTT. Translation gives CATSENGQSTDTQYF.

The chain recombines TRBV6-5 with TRBJ1-2; weak D call: TRBD1 (6 bases). This CDR3 has 13 amino acids. V gave up 7 bases and J gave up 7 bases, with 16 bases separating them. CDR1 is MNHEY, CDR2 SVGAGI, per germline. The CDR3 reads CASTSDSWVGYTF. The CDR3 DNA is TGTGCCAGCACCTCGGACAGTTGGGTTGGCTACACCTTC.

The rearrangement joins TRBV4-1 to TRBJ2-2; 9 bases agree with TRBD2. The V gene's germline CDR1 is MGHRA and CDR2 YSYEKL. The CDR3 loop spans 16 amino acids. Trimming removed 4 bases from V and 4 bases from J; junction bases left unmatched: 7. The DNA of the CDR3 is TGCGCCAGCAGCCCGACCGGACTAGCGATCACCGGGGAGCTGTTTTTT. Protein product: CASSPTGLAITGELFF.

CDR3 sequence (DNA): TGTGCCAGTAGTTCCCTTACACCGAACACTGAAGCTTTCTTT. This encodes CASSSLTPNTEAFF. The chain uses TRBV19 and TRBJ1-1, with unresolved D. CDR3 length: 14 amino acids. Trimming removed 5 bases at V and 1 base at J, with 11 bases between. Germline V lookup: CDR1 LNHDA, CDR2 SQIVND (reference sequence).

The V call is TRBV28, the J call TRBJ2-6; maybe TRBD1 (5 bases). CDR1 and CDR2 from the germline V gene are MDHEN and SYDVKM. V shed 5 bases and J shed 1 base, with 9 bases lying between them. The CDR3 sequence is 15 residues long. CDR3 region: CASSTPGSGANVLTF. The CDR3 bases are TGTGCCAGCAGTACACCAGGGTCTGGGGCCAACGTCCTGACTTTC. Full variable domain (outside the CDR3, taken from reference TRBV28 and TRBJ2-6): DVKVTQSSRYLVKRTGEKVFLECVQDMDHENMFWYRQDPGLGLRLIYFSYDVKMKEKGDIPEGYSVSREKKERFSLILESASTNQTSMYLCASSTPGSGANVLTFGAGSRLTVL.

The chain employs TRBV6-1 and TRBJ2-1, with a weak D call TRBD2 (6 bases). The CDR3 sequence is 17 residues long. Deletions cut 1 base from V and 4 bases from J, with 17 bases between. Germline lookup yields CDR1 MNHNS and CDR2 SASEGT. CDR3 sequence (DNA): TGTGCCAGCAGTGAAGTCGGGTTCGGGAGTCTGTACAATGAGCAGTTCTTC. This translates into CASSEVGFGSLYNEQFF.

The chain recombines TRBV7-8 with TRBJ1-5, with 7 nucleotides matching TRBD1. The germline V gene has CDR1 SGHVS and CDR2 FQNEAQ. Unmatched junction bases numbered 4, after V lost 4 bases and J lost 4 bases. The CDR3 consists of 14 residues. Here the CDR3 reads CASSSGTVNQPQHF. CDR3 nucleotide sequence: TGTGCCAGCAGCTCCGGGACAGTTAATCAGCCCCAGCATTTT.

The rearrangement links TRBV19 to TRBJ1-5; 7 bases agree with TRBD1. The CDR3 spans 14 residues. Germline V gives CDR1 LNHDA, CDR2 SQIVND (reference sequence). V shed 5 bases, J shed 4 bases, and the junction held 5 bases outside the gene matches. CDR3 protein: CASSSGDSNQPQHF. For the CDR3, the DNA is TGTGCCAGTAGTTCCGGGGACAGTAATCAGCCCCAGCATTTT.

This rearrangement joins TRBV10-3 to TRBJ2-1, with D tentatively TRBD2 (5 bases). The CDR3 is made up of 13 amino acids. With 7 bases removed from V and 7 bases from J, the gap between germline ends came to 14 bases. Looked up from germline, CDR1 is ENHRY and CDR2 is SYGVKD. CDR3 protein: CAINRGGWNEQFF. For the CDR3, the DNA is TGTGCCATCAACAGAGGCGGGTGGAATGAGCAGTTCTTC.

This chain links TRBV6-5 with TRBJ2-7; 12 nucleotides agree with TRBD1. The J segment lost 6 bases and the V segment lost 2 bases, leaving 5 bases of the junction unmatched. The CDR3 extends over 15 amino acids. Germline V gives CDR1 MNHEY, CDR2 SVGAGI. The CDR3, as DNA: TGTGCCAGCAGTTACCGGGGGACAGGGGGCGGCGAGCAGTACTTC. It encodes CASSYRGTGGGEQYF.

This chain joins TRBV7-2 and TRBJ1-2; D might be TRBD1 (6 bases). CDR1 and CDR2 from the germline V gene are SGHTA and FQGNSA. The CDR3 sequence is 13 residues long. V was clipped by 7 bases and J by 1 base, with 10 bases between them. The CDR3 reads CASNRDVNYGYTF. CDR3 bases: TGTGCCAGCAACAGGGACGTTAACTATGGCTACACCTTC.

V gene TRBV9 combines with J gene TRBJ2-7; D is possibly TRBD2 (6 bases). This CDR3 is built from 15 residues. Trimming removed 0 bases from V and 5 bases from J, with 15 bases in between. Germline V CDR1 and CDR2: SGDLS, YYNGEE. DNA of the CDR3: TGTGCCAGCAGCGTAGGGGTTAGGCCGGGGGACGAGCAGTACTTC. Translated, it gives CASSVGVRPGDEQYF.

This chain links TRBV18 with TRBJ2-3; 8 bases align to TRBD1. The V gene's germline CDR1 is KGHSH and CDR2 LQKENI. CDR3 length equals 16 residues. V lost 1 base to trimming and J lost 0 bases; unmatched junction nucleotides: 3. The CDR3 nucleotides are TGTGCCAGCTCACCACGATCAGGGGGCAGCACAGATACGCAGTATTTT. Encoded protein: CASSPRSGGSTDTQYF.

This chain connects TRBV24-1 to TRBJ1-5; D unclear. CDR1 KGHDR and CDR2 SFDVKD come from the germline V gene. The ends were cut back, 3 bases at V and 6 bases at J, with 5 bases in the middle. The CDR3 spans 12 residues. The CDR3 nucleotides read TGTGCCACCAGTGATACTGGTCAGCCCCAGCATTTT. This gives the protein CATSDTGQPQHF.

J is TRBJ1-2 and V is TRBV19; D remains ambiguous. The CDR3 has 13 residues. The germline V and J ends were trimmed by 6 bases and 0 bases, with 8 bases remaining between them. From germline, CDR1 is LNHDA and CDR2 SQIVND (reference sequence). The CDR3 spells CASRRAPNYGYTF. CDR3 DNA: TGTGCCAGTAGGAGAGCCCCTAACTATGGCTACACCTTC.

Here the CDR3 DNA reads TGTGCCAGCCGAGGACAGGGCACCGAGCAGTACTTC. It encodes CASRGQGTEQYF. The V and J genes are TRBV2 and TRBJ2-7; TRBD1 aligns across 8 bases. With V trimmed by 8 bases and J by 6 bases, 6 bases remained unmatched. CDR1 is SNHLY, CDR2 FYNNEI, per germline. The CDR3 covers 12 residues.

The genes are TRBV5-6 and TRBJ2-1; D gene ambiguous. The CDR3 length is 12 residues. Germline values: CDR1 SGHDT, CDR2 YYEEEE. Trimming shortened V by 0 bases and J by 5 bases, and 3 bases separated the two germline ends. DNA for the CDR3: TGTGCCAGCAGCTTGGAGCACAATGAGCAGTTCTTC. Translated, it gives CASSLEHNEQFF.